Shown below are 23 T cell receptor beta chains from a single sample sequenced in a study of shared T cell receptors in the human thymus. Produced via immunoSEQ multiplex PCR; TCRdb's table is partial and in-frame only. Of around 730,000 clones listed, 80% to 90% are singletons. The same sample was also studied in work on human thymus T cells.

The sequenced sample consisted of thymocytes. These receptors were obtained from a girl under three years old with a congenital heart defect.

The V and J genes are TRBV4-1 and TRBJ1-2; 7 bases are shared with TRBD1. With 0 bases clipped from V and 6 bases from J, the junction kept 4 bases outside the gene matches. Germline-derived CDR1 and CDR2 are MGHRA and YSYEKL. The CDR3 has 14 residues. The CDR3 DNA reads TGCGCCAGCAGCCAAGAAGACAGGGTGCATGGCTACACCTTC. This codes for CASSQEDRVHGYTF.

This chain joins TRBV19 and TRBJ1-6, with D possibly matching TRBD1 (5 bases). V dropped 3 bases and J dropped 9 bases, with 6 bases sitting between them. This CDR3 has 12 residues. Per germline, CDR1 LNHDA and CDR2 SQIVND (reference sequence). The chain's CDR3 is CASSITGSPLHF. For the CDR3, the DNA is TGTGCCAGTAGTATTACAGGTTCACCCCTCCACTTT.

The rearrangement uses TRBV11-2 and TRBJ2-1; 10 bases fit TRBD2. Trimming took 5 bases from V and 5 from J; bases not matched to a gene: 6. This CDR3 spans 15 amino acids. Germline V gives CDR1 SGHAT, CDR2 FQNNGV. DNA of the CDR3: TGTGCCAGCAGCACCGGACTAGCGGATCACAATGAGCAGTTCTTC. Translated, it gives CASSTGLADHNEQFF. Full variable domain (rest looked up from reference TRBV11-2 and TRBJ2-1): EAGVAQSPRYKIIEKRQSVAFWCNPISGHATLYWYQQILGQGPKLLIQFQNNGVVDDSQLPKDRFSAERLKGVDSTLKIQPAKLEDSAVYLCASSTGLADHNEQFFGPGTRLTVL.

V gene TRBV27 combines with J gene TRBJ2-5, with 12 bases matching TRBD2. V lost 4 bases and J lost 0; bases outside the gene matches: 6. The CDR3 sequence is 17 residues long. Germline V gives CDR1 MNHEY, CDR2 SMNVEV (reference sequence). CDR3 nucleotides: TGTGCCAGCAGTTCCGGACTAGCGGGGACCCACCAAGAGACCCAGTACTTC. Its protein product is CASSSGLAGTHQETQYF.

This chain joins TRBV11-2 and TRBJ1-4; tentatively, D is TRBD1 (5 bases). Germline CDR1 is SGHAT and CDR2 is FQNNGV. V was shortened by 1 base and J by 7 bases, with 13 bases between the two germline ends. The CDR3 is made up of 15 amino acids. The DNA for the CDR3 is TGTGCCAGCAGCTTAGCGGGGGGAGGATGTGAAAAACTGTTTTTT. This gives the protein CASSLAGGGCEKLFF.

A few counts support this clone. This chain links TRBV11-2 with TRBJ2-1; 12 bases are shared with TRBD2. CDR1 and CDR2 from the germline V gene are SGHAT and FQNNGV. The V segment lost 2 bases and the J segment 4 bases; nucleotides outside the gene matches: 3. The CDR3 is made up of 16 amino acids. The CDR3 DNA reads as TGTGCCAGCAGCTTACTAGCGGGGGGGGTATACAATGAGCAGTTCTTC. It translates to CASSLLAGGVYNEQFF.

The chain employs TRBV7-9 and TRBJ2-6; D perhaps matches TRBD1 (6 bases). V lost 3 bases and J 4 bases, leaving 10 bases between the germline ends. Germline CDR1 SEHNR, CDR2 FQNEAQ (reference sequence). The CDR3 length is 15 residues. The CDR3 here is CASSFTGLGANVLTF. The CDR3 nucleotides are TGTGCCAGCAGCTTTACAGGGTTAGGGGCCAACGTCCTGACTTTC.

The V gene is TRBV6-4, the J gene TRBJ1-1; D is unclear. CDR1 and CDR2 (germline): MRHNA, SNTAGT. The CDR3 loop spans 13 amino acids. V lost 2 bases to trimming and J lost 1 base, with 5 bases between them. CDR3 residues: CASSDTPNTEAFF. Written as DNA, the CDR3 is TGTGCCAGCAGTGACACTCCGAACACTGAAGCTTTCTTT.

This rearrangement joins TRBV2 to TRBJ2-5; 11 positions match TRBD2. The germline V gene encodes CDR1 SNHLY and CDR2 FYNNEI. CDR3 size: 18 residues. V lost 1 base and J lost 0; bases outside the gene matches: 7. CDR3 nucleotides: TGTGCCAGCAGTGAAGGTGCTAGCGGGGGGAAATACCAAGAGACCCAGTACTTC. Translating it yields CASSEGASGGKYQETQYF.

The rearrangement joins TRBV27 to TRBJ2-2; D is perhaps TRBD2 (6 bases). Trimming took off 8 bases at V and 7 bases at J, with 14 bases between the two ends. This CDR3 has 13 amino acids. CDR1 and CDR2 (germline): MNHEY, SMNVEV (reference sequence). The CDR3 protein is CASAPEGFGELFF. CDR3 DNA: TGTGCCAGCGCCCCGGAGGGCTTCGGGGAGCTGTTTTTT.

This clone has only one observation. The rearrangement uses TRBV7-7 and TRBJ2-1; D gene uncertain. Germline V gives CDR1 SSHAT, CDR2 FNYEAQ (reference sequence). The CDR3 sequence is 15 residues long. V shed 3 bases and J shed 5 bases, with 14 bases lying between them. This CDR3 is CASSLGSVRDNEQFF. CDR3 bases: TGTGCCAGCAGCTTGGGCTCAGTAAGAGACAATGAGCAGTTCTTC.

The V and J genes are TRBV28 and TRBJ1-3; D is unresolved. Germline V gene data show CDR1 as MDHEN and CDR2 as SYDVKM. CDR3 size: 14 residues. V was trimmed by 1 base and J by 4 bases, leaving 8 bases between them. CDR3 sequence: CASSLSGRGNTIYF. The CDR3 nucleotides are TGTGCCAGCAGTTTATCCGGGAGGGGAAACACCATATATTTT. Looking up the rest from reference TRBV28 and TRBJ1-3 gives the full variable domain: DVKVTQSSRYLVKRTGEKVFLECVQDMDHENMFWYRQDPGLGLRLIYFSYDVKMKEKGDIPEGYSVSREKKERFSLILESASTNQTSMYLCASSLSGRGNTIYFGEGSWLTVV.

The CDR3 DNA reads as TGTGCCAGCAGTCACGGGGGGTGGTCGTGGCAGTACTTC. Protein: CASSHGGWSWQYF. The rearrangement joins TRBV28 to TRBJ2-7, with TRBD2 identical over 7 bases. The V gene's germline CDR1 is MDHEN and CDR2 SYDVKM. The CDR3 length is 13 residues. V lost 5 bases to trimming and J lost 9 bases; unmatched junction nucleotides: 10.

This clone was counted a single time. The genes are TRBV7-6 and TRBJ2-5; 13 nucleotides match TRBD2. Germline values: CDR1 SGHVS, CDR2 FNYEAQ. This CDR3 comprises 21 residues. Trimming took 4 bases from V and 4 from J; bases not matched to a gene: 21. The CDR3 DNA follows: TGTGCCAGCAGCTCTAAGACCAGCGGGACTAGCGGGGTCGGGGTAGGAGAGACCCAGTACTTC. It encodes CASSSKTSGTSGVGVGETQYF.

V and J are TRBV19 and TRBJ1-1, with 11 positions matching TRBD1. Germline loops: CDR1 LNHDA, CDR2 SQIVND (reference sequence). V lost 8 bases, J lost 0 bases, and 11 bases stayed unmatched. CDR3 length: 17 amino acids. CDR3 residues: CASGQGASGRMNTEAFF. For the CDR3, the DNA is TGTGCCAGTGGACAGGGGGCGTCTGGACGTATGAACACTGAAGCTTTCTTT.

The chain links TRBV6-5 to TRBJ1-1; D is undetermined. Per the germline V gene, CDR1 is MNHEY and CDR2 is SVGAGI. The CDR3 spans 13 residues. With 2 bases removed from V and 10 bases from J, the gap between germline ends came to 14 bases. CDR3 region: CASSYTRVGRAFF. The CDR3 bases are TGTGCCAGCAGTTACACGAGGGTCGGACGAGCTTTCTTT.

This sequence joins TRBV7-4 and TRBJ1-1; 8 bases are shared with TRBD1. The V and J ends lost 5 bases and 4 bases, in that order; junction bases with no gene match: 6. Germline CDR1 reads SGHVT; CDR2 reads SQSDAQ. The CDR3 is made up of 14 amino acids. The CDR3 reads CASSLGQGVTEAFF. The DNA for the CDR3 is TGTGCCAGCAGCCTCGGACAGGGAGTCACTGAAGCTTTCTTT.

The rearrangement uses TRBV5-1 and TRBJ1-2, with D maybe TRBD1 (6 bases). This CDR3 is 22 amino acids long. Trimming left V 0 bases short and J 1 base short, with 31 bases between. From germline, CDR1 is SGHRS and CDR2 YFSETQ. CDR3 sequence (DNA): TGCGCCAGCAGCTTGGGCCAACGACCTTGGGGGGGGGTCACAGGGAATAACTATGGCTACACCTTC. This encodes CASSLGQRPWGGVTGNNYGYTF.

This chain connects TRBV27 to TRBJ2-2, with 9 bases fitting TRBD2. The germline CDR1 and CDR2 sequences are MNHEY and SMNVEV (reference sequence). V shed 6 bases and J 6 bases; nucleotides not matched to a gene: 20. The length of the CDR3 is 19 residues. CDR3 DNA sequence: TGTGCCAGCAGAGCCTCTAGTAGAACCGGGACTAGCCTGTCCGGGGAGCTGTTTTTT. Encoded protein: CASRASSRTGTSLSGELFF.

V usage is TRBV2 and J usage is TRBJ2-1; 13 bases align to TRBD2. Trimming removed 6 bases from V and 4 bases from J; junction bases left unmatched: 9. The germline gives CDR1 SNHLY, CDR2 FYNNEI. The CDR3 loop spans 17 amino acids. The CDR3 DNA sequence: TGTGCCAGCAGCTTAACCGGGACTAGCGGGGCGTACAATGAGCAGTTCTTC. Translated: CASSLTGTSGAYNEQFF.

This rearrangement joins TRBV2 to TRBJ2-7, with 7 bases fitting TRBD2. The CDR3 sequence is 17 residues long. V was pared by 5 bases and J by 0 bases, with 13 bases of the junction left unmatched. The V gene's germline CDR1 is SNHLY and CDR2 FYNNEI. The CDR3: CASSYPSGPRSSYEQYF. CDR3 DNA: TGTGCCAGCAGTTACCCTAGCGGACCCAGGAGCTCCTACGAGCAGTACTTC.

J is TRBJ1-2 and V is TRBV18; a weak D match, TRBD1 (6 bases). The length of the CDR3 is 15 residues. Germline V gene lookup returns CDR1 KGHSH and CDR2 LQKENI. Trimming removed 6 bases at V and 4 bases at J, with 18 bases between. CDR3 DNA sequence: TGTGCCAGCTCCCTCGTCGGGACAAACGCCTATGGCTACACCTTC. Its translation: CASSLVGTNAYGYTF.

V is TRBV6-5 and J is TRBJ1-6; D ambiguous. The germline V gene encodes CDR1 MNHEY and CDR2 SVGAGI. Trimming removed 5 bases from V and 7 bases from J, with 12 bases in between. The CDR3 runs to 14 residues. This chain's CDR3 is CASSHGRENSPLHF. CDR3 DNA sequence: TGTGCCAGCAGTCACGGACGGGAGAATTCACCCCTCCACTTT.